Listed below are T cell receptor beta chains from one sample, sequenced in a study of blood T cell repertoires in COVID-19. Assay: immunoSEQ multiplex PCR; the TCRdb copy retains only in-frame clones and omits some. Here the sample spans 200,000 to 250,000 clones, under 90% being singletons. The sequenced sample consisted of peripheral blood. These receptors came from a woman older than 75 with active or convalescent COVID-19. CDR3s include the opening cysteine and the closing phenylalanine or tryptophan. D genes are given only for firm matches. Size is stated for part of the rows, as once, few or many counts, or as a class when the clone is expanded.

j_call	d_call	v_call	clone_size	cdr3_nt	cdr3_aa
TRBJ2-7	-	TRBV11-2	few	TGTGCCAGCAGCTCCGGACTGAGCTCCTACGAGCAGTACTTC	CASSSGLSSYEQYF
TRBJ2-1	TRBD1	TRBV11-2	-	TGTGCCAGCAGCTCTCTGGACAGGGGGACCTACAATGAGCAGTTCTTC	CASSSLDRGTYNEQFF
TRBJ2-7	-	TRBV7-2	-	TGTGCCAGCAGCAAAGGTGTCGGGTTCGCCTACGAGCAGTACTTC	CASSKGVGFAYEQYF
TRBJ1-3	-	TRBV7-9	-	TGTGCCAGCAGTCAGGAACAGGGTTCTGGAAACACCATATATTTT	CASSQEQGSGNTIYF
TRBJ1-2	-	TRBV5-1	-	TGCGCCAGCAGCTTGACGTTCGACAGCCCCGGGGGCTACACCTTC	CASSLTFDSPGGYTF
TRBJ2-1	TRBD1	TRBV6-1	-	TGTGCCAGCAGTGAAATTGACAGGGTAAATGAGCAGTTCTTC	CASSEIDRVNEQFF
TRBJ2-5	TRBD2	TRBV15	-	TGTGCCCCGTCAGGGCTAGCGGGAGGGAATTGCAGGGAGACCCAGTACTTC	CAPSGLAGGNCRETQYF
TRBJ1-4	-	TRBV28	-	TGTGCCAGTGGCCTTGAAAAACTGTTTTTT	CASGLEKLFF
TRBJ1-1	-	TRBV5-6	-	TGTGCCAGCAGCCGGGGATCACTCGAAGCTTTCTTT	CASSRGSLEAFF
TRBJ2-5	TRBD2	TRBV6-2/TRBV6-3	-	TGTGTCAGCAGTCGGGGGACGTCGACTAGCGGGAGGGCCCTCGGAGAGACCCAGTACTTC	CVSSRGTSTSGRALGETQYF
TRBJ2-7	TRBD1	TRBV7-9	-	TGTGCCAGCAGCGACAGGGACACCTACGAGCAGTACTTC	CASSDRDTYEQYF
TRBJ1-2	TRBD1	TRBV9	once	TGTGCCAGCAGCCTACACAGGGGCGGCTATGGCTACACCTTC	CASSLHRGGYGYTF
TRBJ1-1	-	TRBV18	-	TGTGCCAGCTCATCCGGGGGGGACACTGAAGCTTTCTTT	CASSSGGDTEAFF
TRBJ1-1	TRBD1	TRBV5-1	-	TGCGCCAGCAGCTTGTGGGACAGGGGTACTGAAGCTTTCTTT	CASSLWDRGTEAFF
TRBJ2-3	-	TRBV4-3	-	TGCGCCAGCAGCCAAGGCCAGGGATTCACAGATACGCAGTATTTT	CASSQGQGFTDTQYF
TRBJ2-5	TRBD1	TRBV7-2	-	TGTGCCAGCAGCTTCCGACAGGGTGGGGAAGAGACCCAGTACTTC	CASSFRQGGEETQYF
TRBJ2-7	TRBD1	TRBV5-1	few	TGCGCCAGCAGCCCCTTAGGACAGGGTACCTACGAGCAGTACTTC	CASSPLGQGTYEQYF
TRBJ2-1	TRBD1	TRBV19	-	TGTGCCAGTAGTAATTTCCGGGACAGGGTTTACAATGAGCAGTTCTTC	CASSNFRDRVYNEQFF
TRBJ2-2	-	TRBV6-5	-	TGTGCCAGCAGTTACTCGAGGGTGGGGGAGCTGTTTTTT	CASSYSRVGELFF
TRBJ2-7	TRBD2	TRBV7-7	-	TGTGCCAGCAGCCCCCGGGATCCAGCGGGAGATGTAGACGAGCAGTACTTC	CASSPRDPAGDVDEQYF
TRBJ2-1	TRBD1	TRBV7-2	-	TGTGCCAGCAGCTTGGGACAGACAAATGAGCAGTTCTTC	CASSLGQTNEQFF
TRBJ1-5	TRBD1	TRBV5-4	-	TGTGCCAGCAGCCCCAGTCCGGGACAGAATCAGCCCCAGCATTTT	CASSPSPGQNQPQHF
TRBJ1-1	-	TRBV27	-	TGTGCCAGCAGTCAGACTCAGGGGAGCACTGAAGCTTTCTTT	CASSQTQGSTEAFF
TRBJ1-1	TRBD1	TRBV5-8	once	TGTGCCAGCGGGGACAGGAGGCTTACGACTGAAGCTTTCTTT	CASGDRRLTTEAFF
TRBJ2-2	-	TRBV6-5	-	TGTGCCAGCAGGAAAGGACAAAAGAACACCGGGGAGCTGTTTTTT	CASRKGQKNTGELFF